What follows are 14 T cell receptor beta chains derived from one specimen sequenced in a study of blood T cells in healthy people across ages. Through a sample-barcoded 5' primer and a J-beta primer mix, a second PCR was run for roughly 6 to 12 cycles. Each CDR3 protein gets one entry after TCRdb re-called the 5' RACE reads with MiXCR. Altogether approximately 780,000 distinct CDR3 sequences are present, approximately 24% being singletons, with the ten largest covering roughly 3.1%. In addition, the sample was reused for a study of T cells of mothers and their children.

Sequences were obtained from blood. All receptors come from a boy younger than 18 in good health.

The rearrangement joins TRBV7-9 to TRBJ2-7; unclear D gene. Germline CDR1 SEHNR, CDR2 FQNEAQ (reference sequence). The V end lost 3 bases, the J end lost 3 bases, and 6 bases lay between the germline ends. The CDR3 has 12 residues. DNA for the CDR3: TGTGCCAGCAGCTTCACGTTCTACGAGCAGTACTTC. Translation gives CASSFTFYEQYF.

V is TRBV28 and J is TRBJ2-3; the D is unclear. V was clipped by 2 bases and J by 6 bases, with 12 bases between them. This CDR3 has 14 amino acids. Germline V gene data show CDR1 as MDHEN and CDR2 as SYDVKM. In DNA form, the CDR3 reads TGTGCCAGCAGTTTAAGTATCCTGGGGGATACGCAGTATTTT. It encodes CASSLSILGDTQYF. The full variable domain, its missing parts supplied by reference TRBV28 and TRBJ2-3, is DVKVTQSSRYLVKRTGEKVFLECVQDMDHENMFWYRQDPGLGLRLIYFSYDVKMKEKGDIPEGYSVSREKKERFSLILESASTNQTSMYLCASSLSILGDTQYFGPGTRLTVL.

This clonotype showed up just a few times. CDR3 region: CASSNDRGIYNEQFF. The CDR3 DNA sequence: TGTGCCAGCAGCAATGACAGGGGGATCTACAATGAGCAGTTCTTC. The chain carries TRBV7-2 and TRBJ2-1; 9 nucleotides agree with TRBD1. With 5 bases clipped from V and 3 bases from J, the junction kept 5 bases outside the gene matches. Germline V CDR1 and CDR2: SGHTA, FQGNSA. This CDR3 spans 15 amino acids.

A few counts support this clonotype. CDR3 region: CASSLGDRGLQPQHF. CDR3 in DNA: TGTGCCAGCAGCTTAGGCGACAGGGGGCTTCAGCCCCAGCATTTT. J is TRBJ1-5 and V is TRBV11-2; 10 positions agree with TRBD1. In germline, CDR1 is SGHAT, CDR2 FQNNGV. This CDR3 contains 15 residues. After removal of 1 base from V and 6 bases from J, the junction contained 3 bases not matched to a gene. The complete variable domain, with remaining parts taken from reference TRBV11-2 and TRBJ1-5, reads EAGVAQSPRYKIIEKRQSVAFWCNPISGHATLYWYQQILGQGPKLLIQFQNNGVVDDSQLPKDRFSAERLKGVDSTLKIQPAKLEDSAVYLCASSLGDRGLQPQHFGDGTRLSIL.

This clonotype was seen a handful of times. The chain couples TRBV18 to TRBJ2-1; D is unresolved. CDR3 size: 13 residues. Germline V CDR1 and CDR2: KGHSH, LQKENI. The DNA for the CDR3 is TGTGCGAGCCGGGCAGACCAATACAATGAGCAGTTCTTC. The encoded protein is CASRADQYNEQFF.

In this sample, this clonotype turned up a few times. The chain couples TRBV20-1 to TRBJ2-3; D is uncertain. V lost 7 bases and J 3 bases, leaving 8 bases between the germline ends. The CDR3 has 11 residues. CDR1 DFQATT and CDR2 SNEGSKA come from the germline V gene (reference sequence). The CDR3 reads CSGEFTDTQYF. The CDR3 DNA is TGCAGTGGAGAATTTACAGATACGCAGTATTTT.

This clonotype has ten or more counts. This chain uses TRBV27 with TRBJ2-7; TRBD2 matches 8 bases. V lost 5 bases and J lost 6; bases outside the gene matches: 9. The length of the CDR3 is 14 residues. Germline CDR1 MNHEY, CDR2 SMNVEV (reference sequence). CDR3 region: CASSPSGPAAEQYF. The CDR3, as DNA: TGTGCCAGCAGTCCTAGCGGGCCCGCCGCCGAGCAGTACTTC.

In the case of this clonotype: The junction differs from germline at one of its ends, possibly a read error. This chain joins TRBV4-1 and TRBJ1-4; D uncertain. Germline assignment: CDR1 MGHRA and CDR2 YSYEKL. The CDR3 is 15 residues long. CDR3 sequence reads: CASSQVRGEGEKPFF. The CDR3 DNA is TGCGCCAGCAGCCAAGTGCGGGGAGAAGGTGAAAAACCGTTTTTT.

The chain carries TRBV20-1 and TRBJ2-1; 8 bases fit TRBD2. J lost 7 bases, V lost 6 bases, and 5 bases had no gene match. Germline loops: CDR1 DFQATT, CDR2 SNEGSKA (reference sequence). CDR3 length equals 12 residues. The CDR3 loop is CSAAREGNEQFF. Written as DNA, the CDR3 is TGCAGTGCCGCTCGGGAGGGTAATGAGCAGTTCTTC.

This clonotype was detected only once. DNA of the CDR3: TGCAGCGTTGAAGTACTCAGGGGCGAGCAGTACTTC. Translated, it gives CSVEVLRGEQYF. The chain is built from TRBV29-1 and TRBJ2-7, with TRBD1 as a possible D gene (6 bases). Germline V lookup: CDR1 SQVTM, CDR2 ANQGSEA. V gave up 1 base and J gave up 6 bases, with 10 bases separating them. The CDR3 totals 12 residues.

The V and J genes are TRBV9 and TRBJ1-2, with D possibly TRBD1 on 5 matching bases. The V end lost 1 base, the J end lost 7 bases, and 8 bases lay between the germline ends. The CDR3 covers 12 residues. Germline V gives CDR1 SGDLS, CDR2 YYNGEE. CDR3 protein: CASSVRGSGYTF. The CDR3 DNA reads as TGTGCCAGCAGCGTAAGGGGCAGTGGCTACACCTTC.

This clonotype showed up just a few times. J is TRBJ2-7 and V is TRBV15; 9 positions match TRBD2. CDR1 is LNHNV, CDR2 YYDKDF, per germline (reference sequence). V dropped 0 bases and J dropped 5; count of bases not matched to a gene: 5. The CDR3 covers 15 residues. The CDR3 region has the DNA TGTGCCACCAGCAGAGATAGGACTAGCGACCACGAGCAGTACTTC. This sequence encodes CATSRDRTSDHEQYF.

J is TRBJ1-1 and V is TRBV7-9; the D is unclear. Trimming shortened V by 4 bases and J by 2 bases, and 11 bases separated the two germline ends. CDR1 SEHNR and CDR2 FQNEAQ come from the germline V gene (reference sequence). This CDR3 comprises 14 residues. Written as DNA, the CDR3 is TGTGCCAGCAGCTCTAATCAGGCCAACACTGAAGCTTTCTTT. Its translation: CASSSNQANTEAFF.

This clonotype was seen only a few times. This chain uses TRBV7-6 with TRBJ1-4; 9 bases match TRBD1. Germline V gives CDR1 SGHVS, CDR2 FNYEAQ. The J segment lost 0 bases and the V segment lost 6 bases, leaving 8 bases of the junction unmatched. CDR3 length equals 17 residues. CDR3 sequence reads: CASSPTGGSATNEKLFF. The CDR3 bases are TGTGCCAGCAGTCCGACAGGGGGATCTGCAACTAATGAAAAACTGTTTTTT.